This paragraph reports one TCR beta chain. What it binds is unknown. This entry is derived from a study of Ad26.COV2.S vaccination and SARS-CoV-2 variants. Findings and caveats of the study: Measures of TCR breadth and depth may have fallen short of total T cell responses. Vaccine recipients surpassed placebo recipients in spike-specific TCR breadth. Across vaccine and placebo recipients, the breadth of non-spike TCRs was similar.

The ends were cut back, 7 bases at V and 4 bases at J, with 10 bases in the middle. Germline CDR1 and CDR2: MNHNY and SVGAGI (reference sequence). The CDR3 length is 13 residues. Clones were sequenced by immunoSEQ multiplex PCR, and TCRdb holds only the in-frame ones, with some missing. The sample consists of more than 300,000 clones, 85% to 90% of them appearing once. Treatment in this sample: some 20 received Ad26.COV2.S at low or high dose, single or two shots; roughly five received placebo; per-sample allocation not given. All samples were drawn on day 63, counting from the first vaccine or placebo injection. Ad26 vector vaccine expressed Wuhan-strain SARS-CoV-2 spike.

The sequenced sample was peripheral blood, obtained in a trial of Ad26.COV2.S vaccine versus placebo. The clonotype originates from a person aged 18 to 65 who received the Ad26.COV2.S COVID-19 vaccine or a placebo. This chain uses TRBV6-6 with TRBJ2-2, with D possibly being TRBD1 or TRBD2 (5 bases each). CDR3 sequence reads: CASTPGGTGELFF. The DNA for the CDR3 is TGTGCCAGCACTCCTGGGGGCACCGGGGAGCTGTTTTTT.